The T cell receptor (beta chain) described here comes from a study of T cells after posttransplantation cyclophosphamide. Germline-derived CDR1 and CDR2 are SGHDT and YYEEEE. CDR3 length: 16 residues. J was trimmed by 4 bases and V by 4 bases; bases with no gene match: 10. Treatment was busulfan-fludarabine conditioning, a marrow graft, and cyclophosphamide on days +3 and +4. Profiled with immunoSEQ multiplex PCR; TCRdb holds only in-frame clones, not every one. The sample shows 5,500 to 6,500 clones, about 80% of them seen only once. This clonotype originated in a female patient aged 45-60 years who received an allogeneic stem cell transplant from a related donor, was CMV-positive, and had no GVHD. The graft donor may have contributed some T cells. Sequenced material: CD8+ T cells sorted from PBMCs, taken approximately 45 months after allogeneic stem cell transplant with posttransplant cyclophosphamide. The chain carries TRBV5-6 and TRBJ2-1; 8 bases fit TRBD2. The CDR3: CASSGLLAGFYNEQFF. As DNA, the CDR3 is TGTGCCAGCAGCGGACTCCTAGCGGGCTTTTACAATGAGCAGTTCTTC.